This T cell receptor beta chain comes out of a study of shared clonotypes between healthy human individuals. V lost 4 bases and J 5 bases, leaving 10 bases between the germline ends. CDR3 length: 13 residues. Germline V gives CDR1 SGHAT, CDR2 FQNNGV. The assay was immunoSEQ multiplex PCR, and TCRdb's table has in-frame clones only and misses some. The sample contains approximately 1,000,000 clones, 70% to 80% of which appear only once. V usage is TRBV11-2 and J usage is TRBJ2-3; no reliable D call. The material sequenced was memory CD4+ T cells from PBMCs. Subset described: CD45RA-negative fraction. The source of this sequence is a man aged 18 to 30 in good health. Some clones in this sample may be carry-over from other donors' samples. The CDR3 loop reads CASSSALGDTQYF. The CDR3, as DNA: TGTGCCAGCAGCTCAGCACTCGGAGATACGCAGTATTTT.